The next 19 T cell receptor beta chains were all read from a single sample in a study of PD-1 blockade in classical Hodgkin lymphoma (dated by TCRdb to 2020 to 2021). Libraries were constructed by the immunoSEQ multiplex PCR assay. This immuneACCESS table, as held by TCRdb, lists in-frame sequences with V and J called but not all clones. Of the missing ones, under half trace to an unresolved V gene in checked studies; the others have no known cause. The sample table holds approximately 89,000 clones, of which under 85% were seen once. The top ten hold approximately 15% of the sample. The sample's time point, from its label and the paper: cycle 4 day 1 (C4D1), after about 6 weeks of nivolumab. Every trial patient had relapsed following autologous stem cell transplantation, and prior brentuximab vedotin exposure was what differed among cohorts A, B and C. The sequencing used peripheral blood mononuclear cells (PBMCs), collected before the fourth cycle of nivolumab. The origin of the receptors is a human donor with classical Hodgkin lymphoma.

V is TRBV19 and J is TRBJ1-1, with 10 positions matching TRBD1. In germline, CDR1 is LNHDA, CDR2 SQIVND (reference sequence). With 3 bases clipped from V and 8 bases from J, the junction kept 9 bases outside the gene matches. CDR3 length: 15 amino acids. The CDR3 reads CASSMGPGQGKEAFF. In nucleotides, the CDR3 is TGTGCCAGTAGTATGGGACCGGGACAGGGGAAAGAAGCTTTCTTT.

This clone appeared once. The genes are TRBV28 and TRBJ2-2; no clear D. This CDR3 is 16 amino acids long. Germline V gene data show CDR1 as MDHEN and CDR2 as SYDVKM. Trimming left V 6 bases short and J 8 bases short, with 22 bases between. In DNA, the CDR3 is TGTGCCAGCAGCCGGCTTCAGACTGGGTTCCCTGGGGAGCTGTTTTTT. Translating it yields CASSRLQTGFPGELFF. The variable domain in full, with the rest retrieved from reference TRBV28 and TRBJ2-2, is DVKVTQSSRYLVKRTGEKVFLECVQDMDHENMFWYRQDPGLGLRLIYFSYDVKMKEKGDIPEGYSVSREKKERFSLILESASTNQTSMYLCASSRLQTGFPGELFFGEGSRLTVL.

This clone was seen just once. V is TRBV6-1 and J is TRBJ2-7, with 8 nucleotides matching TRBD1. The CDR3 consists of 16 residues. Per the germline V gene, CDR1 is MNHNS and CDR2 is SASEGT. V shed 2 bases, J shed 4 bases, and the junction held 10 bases outside the gene matches. The CDR3 loop reads CASSERRQGTEYEQYF. CDR3 coding DNA: TGTGCCAGCAGTGAAAGAAGACAGGGGACAGAATACGAGCAGTACTTC.

The CDR3 DNA reads TGTGCCAGCAGCTTGGTTGGCGGGTTAGCCGGGGAGCTGTTTTTT. Translated, it gives CASSLVGGLAGELFF. The chain is built from TRBV5-4 and TRBJ2-2; D is possibly TRBD2 (5 bases). Trimming took off 0 bases at V and 6 bases at J, with 12 bases between the two ends. Germline lookup yields CDR1 SGHNT and CDR2 YYREEE (reference sequence). CDR3 length: 15 residues.

Comments on this clone: Other DNA sequences in this specimen translate into the identical CDR3. The V gene is TRBV11-2, the J gene TRBJ2-7; D remains ambiguous. Germline V lookup: CDR1 SGHAT, CDR2 FQNNGV. Trimming removed 1 base at V and 1 base at J, with 8 bases between. The CDR3 has 14 residues. CDR3: CASSLAGSSYEQYF. The CDR3 DNA reads as TGTGCCAGCAGCTTAGCAGGCAGTTCCTACGAGCAGTACTTC.

The genes are TRBV5-1 and TRBJ2-5; D uncertain. The CDR3 extends over 13 amino acids. The germline V and J ends were trimmed by 0 bases and 4 bases, with 7 bases remaining between them. Germline values: CDR1 SGHRS, CDR2 YFSETQ. The CDR3 loop reads CASSLAPIETQYF. The CDR3, as DNA: TGCGCCAGCAGCTTGGCCCCAATAGAGACCCAGTACTTC.

The chain couples TRBV10-3 to TRBJ1-3; no firm D call. The V end was cut by 1 base, the J end by 0 bases, with 10 bases between. The germline CDR1 and CDR2 sequences are ENHRY and SYGVKD. The CDR3 is made up of 16 amino acids. CDR3 amino acids: CAISEFGPVSGNTIYF. The DNA of the CDR3 is TGTGCCATCAGTGAGTTTGGACCGGTCTCTGGAAACACCATATATTTT.

This clone was seen a handful of times. The chain recombines TRBV7-9 with TRBJ1-4; D call uncertain. V lost 2 bases, J lost 2 bases, and 9 bases lay in between. This CDR3 is 15 amino acids long. The germline CDR1 and CDR2 sequences are SEHNR and FQNEAQ (reference sequence). CDR3 in DNA: TGTGCCAGCAGCTTACTAAGCGGTACTAATGAAAAACTGTTTTTT. This sequence encodes CASSLLSGTNEKLFF.

The J gene is TRBJ1-1, the V gene TRBV25-1; D possibly corresponds to TRBD1 (5 bases). The V and J ends lost 5 bases and 3 bases respectively, with 10 bases between them. From germline, CDR1 is MGHDK and CDR2 SYGVNS. This CDR3 region has 13 residues. In nucleotides, the CDR3 is TGTGCCAGCAGTCCGGCGGGGGACACTGAAGCTTTCTTT. This gives the protein CASSPAGDTEAFF.

The chain is built from TRBV7-9 and TRBJ1-2; 8 bases align to TRBD1. Per the germline V gene, CDR1 is SEHNR and CDR2 is FQNEAQ (reference sequence). The CDR3 extends over 14 amino acids. With V trimmed by 3 bases and J by 4 bases, 4 bases remained unmatched. In DNA, the CDR3 is TGTGCCAGCAGCTTGCAGGGGGCGGTCTATGGCTACACCTTC. Its protein is CASSLQGAVYGYTF.

The CDR3 is CASSLGTGGSNYGYTF. The CDR3 DNA is TGTGCCAGCAGCTTGGGGACAGGGGGTTCCAACTATGGCTACACCTTC. The V and J genes are TRBV5-4 and TRBJ1-2; 10 positions agree with TRBD1. The CDR3 runs 16 residues. Germline trimming cut 0 bases from V and 2 bases from J; bases unmatched to any gene: 4. CDR1 and CDR2 from the germline V gene are SGHNT and YYREEE (reference sequence).

The chain uses TRBV27 and TRBJ2-1; D gene unclear. This CDR3 region has 17 residues. Germline CDR1 MNHEY, CDR2 SMNVEV (reference sequence). V was shortened by 0 bases and J by 4 bases, with 16 bases between the two germline ends. The CDR3 coding sequence is TGTGCCAGCAGTTTATCCCCCTTGGAAGCGCGGTACAATGAGCAGTTCTTC. Residues: CASSLSPLEARYNEQFF.

The gene calls are TRBV5-1 and TRBJ1-4; a possible D gene is TRBD1 (5 bases). The CDR3 runs 14 residues. CDR1 is SGHRS and CDR2 is YFSETQ in the germline V gene. V lost 7 bases and J 0 bases, leaving 10 bases between the germline ends. The CDR3 sequence is CASQRGATNEKLFF. The CDR3 DNA sequence: TGCGCCAGCCAAAGAGGGGCAACTAATGAAAAACTGTTTTTT.

The chain has TRBV6-5 and TRBJ2-7; TRBD1 aligns across 8 bases. Looked up from germline, CDR1 is MNHEY and CDR2 is SVGAGI. This CDR3 contains 14 residues. Trimming cost V 7 bases and J 2 bases; bases outside gene matches: 7. The CDR3 DNA reads as TGTGCCAGCACCCCGTCAGGGGGCCCCTACGAGCAGTACTTC. This translates into CASTPSGGPYEQYF.

J is TRBJ1-3 and V is TRBV19; the D is unclear. Germline assignment: CDR1 LNHDA and CDR2 SQIVND (reference sequence). Trimming cost V 4 bases and J 3 bases, with 19 bases left between them. CDR3 length: 17 residues. The CDR3 DNA reads TGTGCCAGTAGTAACCCTCCGGCGAGGACGATTGGAAACACCATATATTTT. It codes for CASSNPPARTIGNTIYF.

The V and J genes are TRBV2 and TRBJ2-1; 10 bases line up with TRBD2. Per the germline V gene, CDR1 is SNHLY and CDR2 is FYNNEI. CDR3 length: 14 residues. V trimming: 6 bases; J trimming: 8 bases; junction bases outside the gene matches: 7. The CDR3 is CASSQREGWDEQFF. The CDR3 region has the DNA TGTGCCAGCAGCCAGCGGGAGGGCTGGGATGAGCAGTTCTTC.

The chain joins TRBV6-5 to TRBJ2-1, with 8 bases aligning to TRBD1. In germline, CDR1 is MNHEY, CDR2 SVGAGI. V was pared by 4 bases and J by 4 bases, with 0 bases of the junction left unmatched. The CDR3 contains 13 residues. The CDR3 region has the DNA TGTGCCAGCAGTTGGGACAGGTACAATGAGCAGTTCTTC. Protein product: CASSWDRYNEQFF.

This sequence joins TRBV6-1 and TRBJ2-5; D ambiguous. Trimming left V 3 bases short and J 0 bases short, with 11 bases between. Germline CDR1 MNHNS, CDR2 SASEGT. This CDR3 has 15 amino acids. CDR3 sequence: CASSDGARNQETQYF. The DNA of the CDR3 is TGTGCCAGCAGTGACGGTGCTAGAAACCAAGAGACCCAGTACTTC.

The chain uses TRBV11-2 and TRBJ2-5, with 8 bases fitting TRBD1. This CDR3 contains 17 residues. V shed 0 bases, J shed 1 base, and the junction held 7 bases outside the gene matches. CDR1 SGHAT and CDR2 FQNNGV come from the germline V gene. CDR3 amino acids: CASSLDRTGGSQETQYF. CDR3 nucleotides: TGTGCCAGCAGCTTAGATCGAACAGGGGGTTCCCAAGAGACCCAGTACTTC.